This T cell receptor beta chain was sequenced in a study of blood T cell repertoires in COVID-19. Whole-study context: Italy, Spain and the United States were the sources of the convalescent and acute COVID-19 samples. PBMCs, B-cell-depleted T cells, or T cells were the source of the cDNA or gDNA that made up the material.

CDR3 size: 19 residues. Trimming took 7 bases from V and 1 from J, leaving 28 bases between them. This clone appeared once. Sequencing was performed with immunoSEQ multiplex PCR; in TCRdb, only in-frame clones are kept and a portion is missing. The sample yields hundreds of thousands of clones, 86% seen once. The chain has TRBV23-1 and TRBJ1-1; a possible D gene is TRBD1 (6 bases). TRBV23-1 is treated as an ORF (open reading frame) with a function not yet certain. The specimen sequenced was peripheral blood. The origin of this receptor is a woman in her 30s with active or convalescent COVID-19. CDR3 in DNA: TGCGCCAGCATCAGTCCTAAACTCTGCGACAAGGGGGAGAACACTGAAGCTTTCTTT. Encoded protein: CASISPKLCDKGENTEAFF.